This TCR beta chain was identified during a study of post-analysis software for immune sequencing data. Study findings and constraints: Controls showed lower frequencies than patients for five or six TRBV segments, and TRBV5-6, TRBV5-1 and TRBV20-1 were among these.

Per germline, CDR1 MNHNS and CDR2 SASEGT. With 1 base removed from V and 2 bases from J, the gap between germline ends came to 3 bases. This CDR3 spans 13 amino acids. Unique molecular identifiers had been added to the TCR beta cDNA libraries. TCRdb used MiXCR to reprocess the PCR reads, holding one entry per CDR3 protein. The profile shows around 250,000 distinct CDR3 sequences, 36% of them singletons. As for this clonotype: Its antigen is not identified.

Sequenced input: blood. The chain recombines TRBV6-1 with TRBJ1-3; D is unclear. This TCR was sampled from a girl aged 5 to 17 with multiple sclerosis. The CDR3 nucleotides are TGTGCCAGCAGTGAAGACCCTGGAAACACCATATATTTT. Its protein is CASSEDPGNTIYF.